The clone carrying this TCR beta chain was observed a few times. Its antigen is not identified. The V end was cut by 2 bases, the J end by 8 bases, with 7 bases between. This CDR3 has 12 residues. Germline V gene data show CDR1 as SGHAT and CDR2 as FQDESV (reference sequence). Naive CD4+ cells had CD25+ Tregs removed. After constant-region reverse-primer amplification, full-length variable regions underwent semi-nested PCR with Nested Universal Primer A. TCRdb reprocessed the 5' RACE reads via MiXCR and lists one record per CDR3 protein. Seen here are 9,500 to 12,000 distinct CDR3 sequences, around 47% observed once, and the top ten hold 12%. Findings of the study overall: Larger-cohort validation covered only one TCR beta V-J rearrangement.

The clonotype comes from a female donor with breast cancer. Material for sequencing was tumor-infiltrating naive CD4+ T cells sorted from the breast tumor. The subset was: naive CD4+ T cells, CD4+CD45RA+CD25-. The chain employs TRBV11-1 and TRBJ2-1; D unresolved. The CDR3 region is CASSLSSHEQFF. For the CDR3, the DNA is TGTGCCAGCAGCTTAAGCTCTCATGAGCAGTTCTTC.